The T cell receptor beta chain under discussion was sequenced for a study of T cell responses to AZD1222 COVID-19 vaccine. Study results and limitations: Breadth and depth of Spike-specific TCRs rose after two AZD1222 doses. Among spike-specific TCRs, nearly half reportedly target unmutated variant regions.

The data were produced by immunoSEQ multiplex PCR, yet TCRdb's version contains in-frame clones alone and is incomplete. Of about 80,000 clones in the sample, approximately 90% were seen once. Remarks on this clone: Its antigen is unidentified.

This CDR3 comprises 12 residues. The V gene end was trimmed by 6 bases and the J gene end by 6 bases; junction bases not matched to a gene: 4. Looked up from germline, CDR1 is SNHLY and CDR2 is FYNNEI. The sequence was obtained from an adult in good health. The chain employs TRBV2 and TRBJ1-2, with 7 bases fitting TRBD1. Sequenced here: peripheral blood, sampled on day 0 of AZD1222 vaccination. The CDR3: CASRQGKDGYTF. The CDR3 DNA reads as TGTGCCAGCAGACAGGGGAAGGATGGCTACACCTTC.